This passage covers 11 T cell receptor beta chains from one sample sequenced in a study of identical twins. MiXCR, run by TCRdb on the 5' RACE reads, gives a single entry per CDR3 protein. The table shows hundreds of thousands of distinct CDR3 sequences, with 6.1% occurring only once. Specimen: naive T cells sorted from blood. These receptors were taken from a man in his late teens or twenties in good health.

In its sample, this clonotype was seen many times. This chain's CDR3 is CASSDRANYGYTF. Here the CDR3 DNA reads TGTGCCAGCAGCGACAGGGCTAACTATGGCTACACCTTC. The chain recombines TRBV9 with TRBJ1-2; TRBD1 is a possible D gene (6 bases). Trimming took off 3 bases at V and 0 bases at J, with 6 bases between the two ends. Germline-derived CDR1 and CDR2 are SGDLS and YYNGEE. The CDR3 runs to 13 residues.

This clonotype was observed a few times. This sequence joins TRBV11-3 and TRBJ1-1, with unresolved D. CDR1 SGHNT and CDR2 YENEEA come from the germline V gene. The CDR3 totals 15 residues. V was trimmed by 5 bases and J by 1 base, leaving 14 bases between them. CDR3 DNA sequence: TGTGCCAGCAGCCTATGGGAATCCCAGAACACTGAAGCTTTCTTT. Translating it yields CASSLWESQNTEAFF.

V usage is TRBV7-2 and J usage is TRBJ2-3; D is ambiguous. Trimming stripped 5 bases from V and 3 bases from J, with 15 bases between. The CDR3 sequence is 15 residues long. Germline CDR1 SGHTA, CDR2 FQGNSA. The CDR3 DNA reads TGTGCCAGCAGCACCCAGCGCGCAACGACAGATACGCAGTATTTT. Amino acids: CASSTQRATTDTQYF.

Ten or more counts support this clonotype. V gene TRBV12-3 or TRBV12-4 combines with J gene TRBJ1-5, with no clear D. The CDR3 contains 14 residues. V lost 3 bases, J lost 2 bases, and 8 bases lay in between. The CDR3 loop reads CASSFLVGNQPQHF. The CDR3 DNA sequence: TGTGCCAGCAGTTTTTTAGTTGGCAATCAGCCCCAGCATTTT.

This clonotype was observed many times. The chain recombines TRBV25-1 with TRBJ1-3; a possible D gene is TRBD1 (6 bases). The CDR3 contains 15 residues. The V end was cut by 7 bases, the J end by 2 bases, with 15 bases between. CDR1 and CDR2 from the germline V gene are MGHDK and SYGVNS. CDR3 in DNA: TGTGCCAGCAACACAGGGCTTGCTGCTGGAAACACCATATATTTT. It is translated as CASNTGLAAGNTIYF.

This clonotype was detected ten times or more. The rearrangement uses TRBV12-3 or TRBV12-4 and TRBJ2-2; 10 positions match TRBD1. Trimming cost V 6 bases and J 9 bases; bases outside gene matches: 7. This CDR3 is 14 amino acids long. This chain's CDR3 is CASSRDRGNRELFF. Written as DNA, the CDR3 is TGTGCCAGCAGCAGGGACAGGGGAAACCGGGAGCTGTTTTTT.

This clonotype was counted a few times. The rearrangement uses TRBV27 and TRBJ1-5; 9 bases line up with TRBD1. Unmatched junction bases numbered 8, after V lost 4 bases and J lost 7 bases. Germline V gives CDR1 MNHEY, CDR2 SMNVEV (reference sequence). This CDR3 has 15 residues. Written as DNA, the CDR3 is TGTGCCAGCAGTTCATCTGGACAGGGGTCCCAGCCCCAGCATTTT. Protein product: CASSSSGQGSQPQHF.

CDR3 amino acids: CASSPVGRIQGQFF. As DNA, the CDR3 is TGTGCCAGCAGCCCAGTGGGGCGGATTCAGGGGCAGTTCTTC. The rearrangement joins TRBV7-8 to TRBJ2-1; perhaps TRBD1 as D (5 bases). Germline V CDR1 and CDR2: SGHVS, FQNEAQ. There are 14 residues in the CDR3. Trimming took off 5 bases at V and 12 bases at J, with 20 bases between the two ends.

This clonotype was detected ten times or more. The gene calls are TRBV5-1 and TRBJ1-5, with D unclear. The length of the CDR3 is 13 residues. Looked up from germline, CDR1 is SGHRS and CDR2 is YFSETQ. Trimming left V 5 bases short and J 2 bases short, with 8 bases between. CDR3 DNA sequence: TGCGCCAGCAGTCAACTGGGCAATCAGCCCCAGCATTTT. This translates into CASSQLGNQPQHF.

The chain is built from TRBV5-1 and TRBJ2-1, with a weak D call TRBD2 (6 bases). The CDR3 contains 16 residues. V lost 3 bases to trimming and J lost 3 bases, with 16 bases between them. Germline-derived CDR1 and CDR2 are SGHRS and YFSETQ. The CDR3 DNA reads TGCGCCAGCAGCTCGGGCAGTGATAGCGGCTACAATGAGCAGTTCTTC. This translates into CASSSGSDSGYNEQFF.

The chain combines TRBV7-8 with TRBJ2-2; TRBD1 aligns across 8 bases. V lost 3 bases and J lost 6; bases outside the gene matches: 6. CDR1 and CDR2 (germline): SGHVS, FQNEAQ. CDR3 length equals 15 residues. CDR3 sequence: CASSLDRVGSGELFF. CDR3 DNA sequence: TGTGCCAGCAGCTTGGACAGGGTTGGATCCGGGGAGCTGTTTTTT. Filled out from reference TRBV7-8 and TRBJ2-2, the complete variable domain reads GAGVSQSPRYKVAKRGQDVALRCDPISGHVSLFWYQQALGQGPEFLTYFQNEAQLDKSGLPSDRFFAERPEGSVSTLKIQRTQQEDSAVYLCASSLDRVGSGELFFGEGSRLTVL.